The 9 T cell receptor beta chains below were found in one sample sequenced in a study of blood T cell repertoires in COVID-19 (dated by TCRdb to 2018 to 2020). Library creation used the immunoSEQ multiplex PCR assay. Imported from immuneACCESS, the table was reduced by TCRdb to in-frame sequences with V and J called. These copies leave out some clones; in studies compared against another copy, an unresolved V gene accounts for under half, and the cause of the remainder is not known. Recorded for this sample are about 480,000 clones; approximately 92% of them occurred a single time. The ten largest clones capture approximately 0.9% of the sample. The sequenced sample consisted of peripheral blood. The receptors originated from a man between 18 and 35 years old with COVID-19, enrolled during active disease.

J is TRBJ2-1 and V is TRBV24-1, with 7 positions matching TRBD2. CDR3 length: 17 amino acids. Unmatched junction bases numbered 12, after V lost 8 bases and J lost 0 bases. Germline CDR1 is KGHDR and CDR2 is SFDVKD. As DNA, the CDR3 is TGTGCCACCAAGGCTAGCGGCCATACCGGCTCCTACAATGAGCAGTTCTTC. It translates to CATKASGHTGSYNEQFF.

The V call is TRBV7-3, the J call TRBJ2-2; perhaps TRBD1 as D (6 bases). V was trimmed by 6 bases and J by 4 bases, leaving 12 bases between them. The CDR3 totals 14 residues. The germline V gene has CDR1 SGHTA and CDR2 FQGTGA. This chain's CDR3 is CASRPTGLTGELFF. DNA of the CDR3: TGTGCCAGCAGACCGACAGGTCTCACCGGGGAGCTGTTTTTT. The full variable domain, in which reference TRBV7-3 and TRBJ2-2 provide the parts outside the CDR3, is GAGVSQTPSNKVTEKGKYVELRCDPISGHTALYWYRQSLGQGPEFLIYFQGTGAADDSGLPNDRFFAVRPEGSVSTLKIQRTERGDSAVYLCASRPTGLTGELFFGEGSRLTVL.

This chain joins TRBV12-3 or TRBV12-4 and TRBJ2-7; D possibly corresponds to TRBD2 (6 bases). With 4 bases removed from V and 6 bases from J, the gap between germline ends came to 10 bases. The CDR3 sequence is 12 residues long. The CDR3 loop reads CASSSRRGEQYF. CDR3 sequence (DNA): TGTGCCAGCAGTTCCCGGAGGGGCGAGCAGTACTTC.

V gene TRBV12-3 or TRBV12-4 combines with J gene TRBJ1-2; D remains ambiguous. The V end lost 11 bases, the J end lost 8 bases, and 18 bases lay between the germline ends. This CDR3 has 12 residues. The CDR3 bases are TGTGCCGCCTTTCTACAGAGGGAGGGCTACACCTTC. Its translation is CAAFLQREGYTF.

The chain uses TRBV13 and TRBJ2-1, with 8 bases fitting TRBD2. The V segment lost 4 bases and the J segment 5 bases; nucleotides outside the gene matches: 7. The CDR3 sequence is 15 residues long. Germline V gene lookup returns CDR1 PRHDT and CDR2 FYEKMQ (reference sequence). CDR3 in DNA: TGTGCCAGCAGCTCCGTCGGGCGGGGGGACAATGAGCAGTTCTTC. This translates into CASSSVGRGDNEQFF.

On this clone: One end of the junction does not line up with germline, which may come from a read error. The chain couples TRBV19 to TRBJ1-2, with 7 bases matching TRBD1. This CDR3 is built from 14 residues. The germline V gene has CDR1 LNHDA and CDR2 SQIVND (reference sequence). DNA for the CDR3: TGTGCCAGTAGTGGGGAACAGGGGCTCTATCGCTACACCTTC. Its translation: CASSGEQGLYRYTF.

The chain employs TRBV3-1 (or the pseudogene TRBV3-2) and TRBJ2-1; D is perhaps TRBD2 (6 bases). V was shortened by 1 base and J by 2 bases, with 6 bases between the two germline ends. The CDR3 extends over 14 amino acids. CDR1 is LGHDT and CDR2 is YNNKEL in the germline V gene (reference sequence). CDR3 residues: CASSQAGAYNEQFF. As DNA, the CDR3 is TGTGCCAGCAGCCAAGCGGGGGCCTACAATGAGCAGTTCTTC.

CDR3 residues: CASTPWGDTGELFF. The CDR3 DNA reads TGTGCCAGCACCCCATGGGGGGACACCGGGGAGCTGTTTTTT. V and J are TRBV6-6 and TRBJ2-2; D possibly corresponds to TRBD2 (6 bases). Per the germline V gene, CDR1 is MNHNY and CDR2 is SVGAGI (reference sequence). V lost 7 bases, J lost 3 bases, and 12 bases lay in between. The CDR3 is made up of 14 amino acids.

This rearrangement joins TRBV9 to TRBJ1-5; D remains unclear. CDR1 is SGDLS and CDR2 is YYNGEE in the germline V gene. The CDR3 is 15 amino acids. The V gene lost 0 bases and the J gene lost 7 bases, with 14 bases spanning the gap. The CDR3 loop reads CASSVARRLRQPQHF. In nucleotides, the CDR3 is TGTGCCAGCAGCGTAGCTCGCAGGCTTCGGCAGCCCCAGCATTTT.